This T cell receptor (beta chain) was captured by sequencing in a study of CD8 T cells in ankylosing spondylitis. Findings and limits, study-wide: Ankylosing spondylitis blood seemed to carry a telltale TCR beta motif made of fewer than ten highly homologous variants. Disease-linked clones were reportedly significantly enriched in matched ankylosing spondylitis synovial fluid.

This clonotype was seen at least ten times. Its target is unknown. The CDR3 sequence is 16 residues long. The V segment lost 3 bases and the J segment 0 bases; nucleotides outside the gene matches: 6. Germline lookup yields CDR1 SEHNR and CDR2 FQNEAQ (reference sequence). Each CDR3 protein gets one entry after TCRdb re-called the 5' RACE reads with MiXCR. This sample has 130,000 or so distinct CDR3 sequences; 7% occur once, and the top ten carry over 9%. The sequence was obtained from a male donor with ankylosing spondylitis or in good health (not recorded which). The rearrangement uses TRBV7-9 and TRBJ2-5; 8 nucleotides line up with TRBD1. The source material was blood, either unsorted or a sorted T cell fraction (not recorded which). The CDR3 region is CASSLGQVMYQETQYF. The CDR3, as DNA: TGTGCCAGCAGCTTGGGACAGGTGATGTACCAAGAGACCCAGTACTTC. The full variable domain, rest sourced from reference TRBV7-9 and TRBJ2-5, is DTGVSQNPRHKITKRGQNVTFRCDPISEHNRLYWYRQTLGQGPEFLTYFQNEAQLEKSRLLSDRFSAERPKGSFSTLEIQRTEQGDSAMYLCASSLGQVMYQETQYFGPGTRLLVL.